The 18 T cell receptor beta chains reported below all come from one sample, sequenced in a study of siplizumab effects on memory and regulatory T cells. TCRdb keeps only in-frame clones here, not all; method: immunoSEQ multiplex PCR. The table has fewer than 120,000 clones, more than 90% seen once. The sample comprised CD4+ T cells sorted from blood. The receptor set was obtained from a human donor in good health.

The chain carries TRBV27 and TRBJ2-3; no clear D gene. V was cut by 4 bases and J by 1 base, with 12 bases left in between. Germline CDR1 and CDR2: MNHEY and SMNVEV (reference sequence). CDR3 length equals 15 residues. CDR3 residues: CASSYSWAGTDTQYF. CDR3 in DNA: TGTGCCAGCAGTTATAGCTGGGCCGGCACAGATACGCAGTATTTT.

The chain has TRBV6-5 and TRBJ2-7; the D gene could be TRBD1 or TRBD2 (6 bases each). In germline, CDR1 is MNHEY, CDR2 SVGAGI. The CDR3 runs 13 residues. Trimming removed 6 bases at V and 6 bases at J, with 15 bases between. The CDR3: CASSLRGGSEQYF. The CDR3 DNA sequence: TGTGCCAGCAGCTTAAGAGGGGGGTCCGAGCAGTACTTC.

Only one count was recorded for this clone. This chain links TRBV6-5 with TRBJ2-7; perhaps TRBD1 as D (6 bases). CDR1 is MNHEY, CDR2 SVGAGI, per germline. The CDR3 spans 15 residues. Trimming shortened V by 6 bases and J by 4 bases, and 19 bases separated the two germline ends. The CDR3 spells CASRSIGERGYEQYF. CDR3 sequence (DNA): TGTGCCAGCAGGTCTATTGGGGAAAGGGGGTACGAGCAGTACTTC.

The chain links TRBV11-3 to TRBJ1-1; D may be TRBD1 (5 bases). The V gene lost 3 bases and the J gene lost 6 bases, with 14 bases spanning the gap. This CDR3 is 14 amino acids long. Germline V gene sequence: CDR1 SGHNT, CDR2 YENEEA. The CDR3: CASSFGTGDSEAFF. The CDR3 region has the DNA TGTGCCAGCAGCTTTGGGACGGGGGACTCTGAAGCTTTCTTT.

As regards this clone: This sample includes further DNA sequences coding for the same CDR3. CDR3 bases: TGTGCCAGCAGCTTGGGGACTGAAGCTTTCTTT. Translating gives CASSLGTEAFF. V gene TRBV5-6 combines with J gene TRBJ1-1; D call uncertain. In germline, CDR1 is SGHDT, CDR2 YYEEEE. V lost 0 bases, J lost 5 bases, and 2 bases lay in between. This CDR3 is built from 11 residues.

This rearrangement joins TRBV19 to TRBJ1-1, with TRBD1 identical over 8 bases. V lost 4 bases and J lost 0; bases outside the gene matches: 7. The germline CDR1 and CDR2 sequences are LNHDA and SQIVND (reference sequence). This CDR3 comprises 16 residues. In DNA form, the CDR3 reads TGTGCCAGTAGTACCGACATACAGGGGGTGAACACTGAAGCTTTCTTT. Translation: CASSTDIQGVNTEAFF.

The gene calls are TRBV30 and TRBJ1-3, with 10 bases fitting TRBD1. Germline CDR1 and CDR2: GTSNPN and SVGIG (reference sequence). There are 21 residues in the CDR3. J gave up 0 bases and V 2 bases, and 19 bases lay outside the gene matches. CDR3 residues: CAWSRPQHRDRGPRSGNTIYF. In nucleotides, the CDR3 is TGTGCCTGGAGTCGACCCCAGCACCGGGACAGGGGTCCCCGCTCTGGAAACACCATATATTTT.

V gene TRBV5-1 combines with J gene TRBJ1-1, with D tentatively TRBD1 (6 bases). In germline, CDR1 is SGHRS, CDR2 YFSETQ. The CDR3 contains 12 residues. Trimming pared 7 bases from V and 5 bases from J, leaving 12 bases between. CDR3 nucleotide sequence: TGCGCCAGCTATATCAGGGGTACTGAAGCTTTCTTT. Translating it yields CASYIRGTEAFF. Drawing the rest from reference TRBV5-1 and TRBJ1-1, the complete variable domain is KAGVTQTPRYLIKTRGQQVTLSCSPISGHRSVSWYQQTPGQGLQFLFEYFSETQRNKGNFPGRFSGRQFSNSRSEMNVSTLELGDSALYLCASYIRGTEAFFGQGTRLTVV.

The chain couples TRBV6-5 to TRBJ2-5; possibly TRBD2 for D (6 bases). V was clipped by 6 bases and J by 9 bases, with 17 bases between them. This CDR3 is built from 13 residues. The germline gives CDR1 MNHEY, CDR2 SVGAGI. The CDR3 region has the DNA TGTGCCAGCAGCTGGGACTCCGTCGGGTCCCAGTACTTC. Its translation is CASSWDSVGSQYF.

This sequence joins TRBV18 and TRBJ1-1; 11 positions match TRBD1. The CDR3 spans 15 residues. V was pared by 4 bases and J by 3 bases, with 4 bases of the junction left unmatched. Germline values: CDR1 KGHSH, CDR2 LQKENI. The CDR3 DNA is TGTGCCAGCTCACGGACAGGGGGCGCAGACACTGAAGCTTTCTTT. Encoded protein: CASSRTGGADTEAFF.

Note on this clone: Its ends do not fully match the called genes, so a read error is possible. The chain carries TRBV7-7 and TRBJ2-2, with 8 nucleotides matching TRBD2. CDR1 SSHAT and CDR2 FNYEAQ come from the germline V gene (reference sequence). The CDR3 consists of 16 residues. The CDR3 spells CASSPSGLARTGELFF. DNA of the CDR3: TGTGCTAGCAGCCCCAGTGGACTAGCCCGTACCGGGGAGCTGTTTTTT.

This chain uses TRBV5-1 with TRBJ2-2; 7 nucleotides align to TRBD2. V was clipped by 2 bases and J by 3 bases; unmatched bases: 10. Germline lookup yields CDR1 SGHRS and CDR2 YFSETQ. The CDR3 totals 17 residues. CDR3 region: CASSFIFPSGDTGELFF. The CDR3 DNA sequence: TGCGCCAGCAGCTTTATTTTTCCCAGCGGGGACACCGGGGAGCTGTTTTTT.

This clone was recorded a few times. The CDR3 coding sequence is TGCGCCAGCATTAGTGGCGGGGAGCTGTTTTTT. Translated: CASISGGELFF. The chain uses TRBV10-1 and TRBJ2-2, with D unclear. Germline CDR1 reads WNHNN; CDR2 reads SYGVQD (reference sequence). Deletions cut 7 bases from V and 7 bases from J, with 7 bases between. This CDR3 has 11 amino acids.

V gene TRBV2 combines with J gene TRBJ1-4, with D maybe TRBD1 (6 bases). V lost 0 bases and J 0 bases, leaving 23 bases between the germline ends. The CDR3 spans 21 residues. Per germline, CDR1 SNHLY and CDR2 FYNNEI. For the CDR3, the DNA is TGTGCCAGCAGTGAAGCGCTGAGTACAGGGCATAAGGTTGCAACTAATGAAAAACTGTTTTTT. Protein product: CASSEALSTGHKVATNEKLFF.

The rearrangement uses TRBV7-9 and TRBJ1-1; 9 nucleotides line up with TRBD1. V lost 6 bases, J lost 7 bases, and 15 bases stayed unmatched. There are 16 residues in the CDR3. Looked up from germline, CDR1 is SEHNR and CDR2 is FQNEAQ (reference sequence). CDR3 residues: CASSTGTGIANYEAFF. The CDR3 DNA sequence: TGTGCCAGCAGTACCGGGACAGGGATCGCCAACTATGAAGCTTTCTTT.

The chain carries TRBV19 and TRBJ1-5, with a tentative D call TRBD1 (5 bases). This CDR3 is built from 14 residues. Trimming took 3 bases from V and 7 from J, leaving 13 bases between them. The V gene's germline CDR1 is LNHDA and CDR2 SQIVND (reference sequence). This chain's CDR3 is CASSMGGYEQPQHF. DNA for the CDR3: TGTGCCAGTAGTATGGGGGGGTACGAACAGCCCCAGCATTTT.

The chain is built from TRBV6-5 and TRBJ1-2; TRBD1 matches at 7 bases. Germline CDR1 reads MNHEY; CDR2 reads SVGAGI. V lost 0 bases and J lost 4; bases outside the gene matches: 5. The CDR3 covers 15 residues. The CDR3 bases are TGTGCCAGCAGTTACTCGATCGGACAGGCCTATGGCTACACCTTC. As protein: CASSYSIGQAYGYTF.

The rearrangement joins TRBV4-1 to TRBJ1-2; no definite D call. This CDR3 comprises 11 residues. Germline CDR1 is MGHRA and CDR2 is YSYEKL. V was shortened by 2 bases and J by 7 bases, with 5 bases between the two germline ends. The CDR3 reads CASSQKGGYTF. CDR3 coding DNA: TGCGCCAGCAGCCAAAAAGGTGGCTACACCTTC.